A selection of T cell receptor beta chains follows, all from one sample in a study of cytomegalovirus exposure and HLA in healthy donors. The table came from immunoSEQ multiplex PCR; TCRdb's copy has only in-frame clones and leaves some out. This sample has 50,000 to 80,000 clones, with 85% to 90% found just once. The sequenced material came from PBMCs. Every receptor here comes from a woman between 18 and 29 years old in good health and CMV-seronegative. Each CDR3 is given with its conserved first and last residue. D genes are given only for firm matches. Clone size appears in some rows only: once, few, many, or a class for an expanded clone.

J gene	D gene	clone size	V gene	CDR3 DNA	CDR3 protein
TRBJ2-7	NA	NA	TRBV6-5	TGTGCCAGCAGTTACCAGCCGGGTTTCGGCTACGAGCAGTACTTC	CASSYQPGFGYEQYF
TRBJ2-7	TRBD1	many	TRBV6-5	TGTGCCAGCAGTTACCTCGGGACAGGGACGAGTGAGCAGTACTTC	CASSYLGTGTSEQYF
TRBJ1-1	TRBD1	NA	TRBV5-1	TGCGCCAGCAGCCCTACCGGGACAGGGGGGTACACTGAAGCTTTCTTT	CASSPTGTGGYTEAFF
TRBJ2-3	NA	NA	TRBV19	TGTGCCAGTAGTATAGGCCTGAAGCCAGATACGCAGTATTTT	CASSIGLKPDTQYF
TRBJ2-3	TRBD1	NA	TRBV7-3	TGTGCCAGCAGCTCCCTCGGGACAGGGTTTTTAGATACGCAGTATTTT	CASSSLGTGFLDTQYF
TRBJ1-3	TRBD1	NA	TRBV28	TGTGCCAGCAGCGCACAGGGGCCTGGAAACACCATATATTTT	CASSAQGPGNTIYF
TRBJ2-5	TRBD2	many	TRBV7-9	TGTGCCAGCAGGGGAAGCGGGGGGGAGACCCAGTACTTC	CASRGSGGETQYF
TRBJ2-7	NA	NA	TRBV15	TGTGCCACCAGCAAAGATGGCCAGGGATACGACGAGCAGTACTTC	CATSKDGQGYDEQYF
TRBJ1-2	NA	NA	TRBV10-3	TGTGCCATCAGTGTGGGAGGGCAGCCTGCGGGCTACACCTTC	CAISVGGQPAGYTF
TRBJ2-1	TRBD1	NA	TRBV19	TGTGCCAGTAGTACAGTAAGGACAGGGAGACCTGAGCAGTTCTTC	CASSTVRTGRPEQFF
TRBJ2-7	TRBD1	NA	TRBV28	TGTGCCAGCAGTTTAGCTGGGACAGGGGACTACGAGCAGTACTTC	CASSLAGTGDYEQYF
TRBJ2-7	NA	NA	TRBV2	TGTGCCAGCAGTGCCCGTCGTACCTACGAGCAGTACTTC	CASSARRTYEQYF
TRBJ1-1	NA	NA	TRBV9	TGTGCCAGCAGCGAGGGGGACGGGAACACTGAAGCTTTCTTT	CASSEGDGNTEAFF
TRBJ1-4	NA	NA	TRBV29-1	TGCAGCGTTGAAGGACACGCACCCGGAACAAATGAAAAACTGTTTTTT	CSVEGHAPGTNEKLFF
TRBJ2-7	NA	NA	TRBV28	TGTGCCAGCATGATACCAGGGCAGGTACGCGAGCAGTACTTC	CASMIPGQVREQYF
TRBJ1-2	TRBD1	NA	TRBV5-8	TGTGCCAGCAGCTTTTCTCACAGGGGAAACTATGGCTACACCTTC	CASSFSHRGNYGYTF
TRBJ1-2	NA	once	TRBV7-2	TGTGCCAGCAGCCCCGCGGCGAACTATGGCTACACCTTC	CASSPAANYGYTF
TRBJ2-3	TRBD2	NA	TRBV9	TGTGCCAGCAGCGTATGGCGGGGGGCCGCAGATACGCAGTATTTT	CASSVWRGAADTQYF
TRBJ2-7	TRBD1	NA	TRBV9	TGTGCCGTGGCCGGGACAGAGACCTACGAGCAGTACTTC	CAVAGTETYEQYF
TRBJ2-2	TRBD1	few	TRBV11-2	TGTGCCAGCAGTCCGGACAGGGACAACACCGGGGAGCTGTTTTTT	CASSPDRDNTGELFF
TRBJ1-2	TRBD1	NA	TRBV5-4	TGTGCCAGCAGCTTGGGTGGAGGGGGCGCTAACTATGGCTACACCTTC	CASSLGGGGANYGYTF
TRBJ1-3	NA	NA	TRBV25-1	TGTGCCAGCACAACTTCCGCGGGGCTCTCTGGAAACACCATATATTTT	CASTTSAGLSGNTIYF
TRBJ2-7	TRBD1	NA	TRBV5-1	TGCGCCAGCAGCCCGGGACAGGCTTTCTACGAGCAGTACTTC	CASSPGQAFYEQYF
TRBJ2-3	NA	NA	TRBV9	TGTGCCAGCAGCGTAGTAGATAGCACAGATACGCAGTATTTT	CASSVVDSTDTQYF
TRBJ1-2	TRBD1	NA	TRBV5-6	TGTGCCAGCAGCCACAGGGGCGACTATGGCTACACCTTC	CASSHRGDYGYTF
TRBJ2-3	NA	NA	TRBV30	TGTGTTGCAGGGATCGACACAGATACGCAGTATTTT	CVAGIDTDTQYF
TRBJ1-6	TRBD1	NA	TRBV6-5	TGTGCCAGCAGGGACGGACAGGGGGTTCACCCCCTCCACTTT	CASRDGQGVHPLHF
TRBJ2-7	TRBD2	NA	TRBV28	TGTGCCAGCAGTTTAGGGCGAGCGGGAGGTTTCTACGAGCAGTACTTC	CASSLGRAGGFYEQYF
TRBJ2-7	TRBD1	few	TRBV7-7	TGTGCCAGCAGCTTAGCGGCAGGGGGAAACTACGAGCAGTACTTC	CASSLAAGGNYEQYF
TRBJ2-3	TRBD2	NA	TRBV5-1	TGCGCCAGCGGTCCTTCTAGCGGAGATACGCAGTATTTT	CASGPSSGDTQYF
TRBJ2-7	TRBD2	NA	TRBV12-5	TGTGCTAGTGGTCAGCGCCCTCGACTAGCGGGGGGGCCTTTAGATGAGCAGTACTTC	CASGQRPRLAGGPLDEQYF
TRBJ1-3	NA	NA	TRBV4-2	TGTGCCAGCACCGAGACACAGGGTGTTTTCGGAAACACCATATATTTT	CASTETQGVFGNTIYF
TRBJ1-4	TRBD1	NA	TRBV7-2	TGTGCCAGCACCGACTCTCGACAGGGTAATGAAAAACTGTTTTTT	CASTDSRQGNEKLFF
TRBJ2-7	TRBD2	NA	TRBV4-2	TGTGCCAGCAGCCAAGCGAGAGCTAGCGGGATTTCGCTAGTCCAGTACTTC	CASSQARASGISLVQYF
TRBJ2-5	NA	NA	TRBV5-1	TGCGCCAGCAGCTTGGGGGCACAGGGACCGACCCAGTACTTC	CASSLGAQGPTQYF
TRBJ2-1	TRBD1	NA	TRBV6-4	TGTGCCAGCAGTGACTCGCGGGACAGGGTCGTCGATGAGCAGTTCTTC	CASSDSRDRVVDEQFF
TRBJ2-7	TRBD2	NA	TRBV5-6	TGTGCCAGCAGCCCCGGACTAGCGGAAACCTACGAGCAGTACTTC	CASSPGLAETYEQYF
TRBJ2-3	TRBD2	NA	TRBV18	TGTGCCAGCTCACCGAGGACCGGGGGGTCCTACACAGATACGCAGTATTTT	CASSPRTGGSYTDTQYF
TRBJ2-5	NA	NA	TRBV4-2	TGTGCCAGCAGCCAATCACTCGGGGGTAAAGAGACCCAGTACTTC	CASSQSLGGKETQYF
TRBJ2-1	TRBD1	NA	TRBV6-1	TGTGCCAGCAGTACACAGGGGGGCCTCTACAATGAGCAGTTCTTC	CASSTQGGLYNEQFF
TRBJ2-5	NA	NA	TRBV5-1	TGCGCCAGCAGCTTGTCTAGCCTAAAAGAGACCCAGTACTTC	CASSLSSLKETQYF
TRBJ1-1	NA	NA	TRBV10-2	TGCGCCAGCAGTGAGTCGGGGGCCTGGACTTTCTTT	CASSESGAWTFF
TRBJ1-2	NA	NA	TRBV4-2	TGTGCCAGCAGCCAAGGTTGGACGGGAGACTATGGCTACACCTTC	CASSQGWTGDYGYTF
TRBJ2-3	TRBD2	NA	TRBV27	TGTGCCAGCAGGCTTTGGACTAGCGGCACAGATACGCAGTATTTT	CASRLWTSGTDTQYF
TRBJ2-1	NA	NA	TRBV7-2	TGTGCCAGCAGCTTAGAGTCCTGGAGCTCCTACAATGAGCAGTTCTTC	CASSLESWSSYNEQFF
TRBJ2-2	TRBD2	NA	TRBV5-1	TGCGCCAGCAGCGTTACTAGCGGGAGGGCCGTCGGGGAGCTGTTTTTT	CASSVTSGRAVGELFF
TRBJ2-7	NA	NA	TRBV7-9	TGTGCCAGCAGCCCGAGGACAGCCTACGAGCAGTACTTC	CASSPRTAYEQYF
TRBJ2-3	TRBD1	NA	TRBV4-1	TGCGCCAGCAGCCAAGATCGTGGGCACAGGGGGTACCCAGATACGCAGTATTTT	CASSQDRGHRGYPDTQYF
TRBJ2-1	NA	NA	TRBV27	TGTGCCAGCAGTCTACCCAGCGGCCGGGACAATGAGCAGTTCTTC	CASSLPSGRDNEQFF
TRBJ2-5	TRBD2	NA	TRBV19	TGTGCCAGTAGTAGAGGACTAGCGGATCAAGAGACCCAGTACTTC	CASSRGLADQETQYF
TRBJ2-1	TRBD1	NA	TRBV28	TGTGCCAGCAGTCGGGCGGACAGGGTGGCCTACAATGAGCAGTTCTTC	CASSRADRVAYNEQFF
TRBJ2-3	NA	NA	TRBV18	TGTGCCAGCTCACCACTAAGCACAGATACGCAGTATTTT	CASSPLSTDTQYF
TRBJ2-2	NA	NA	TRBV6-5	TGTGCCAGCAGTTACCAGGCGGGAACCGGGGAGCTGTTTTTT	CASSYQAGTGELFF
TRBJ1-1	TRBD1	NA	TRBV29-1	TGCAGCGTTGACGGGACAGGTGCTATGAACACTGAAGCTTTCTTT	CSVDGTGAMNTEAFF
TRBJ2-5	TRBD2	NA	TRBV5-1	TGCGCCAGCAGCTACGGCGGGAGAGTAGAGACCCAGTACTTC	CASSYGGRVETQYF
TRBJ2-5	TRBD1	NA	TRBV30	TGTGCCTGGAGTACGGGACAGGGGGCAAAGACCCAGTACTTC	CAWSTGQGAKTQYF
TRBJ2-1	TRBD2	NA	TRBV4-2	TGTGCCAGCAGCCAAAGGGGACTAGACAATGAGCAGTTCTTC	CASSQRGLDNEQFF
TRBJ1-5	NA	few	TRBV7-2	TGTGCCAGCAGCTTAGGCAGGGGCTACGGCAATCAGCCCCAGCATTTT	CASSLGRGYGNQPQHF